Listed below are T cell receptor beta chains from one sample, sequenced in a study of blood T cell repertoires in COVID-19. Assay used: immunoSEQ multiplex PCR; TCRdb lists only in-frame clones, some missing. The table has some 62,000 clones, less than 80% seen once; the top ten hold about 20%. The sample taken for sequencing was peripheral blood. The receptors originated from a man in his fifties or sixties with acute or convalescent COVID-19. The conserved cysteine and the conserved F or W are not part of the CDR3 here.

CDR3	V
SVEGGESGTEAF	TRBV29-1
ASRPLPRDGTEVF	TRBV23-1
ASSLGGGRYEQY	TRBV11-2
ASSPVGATDTQY	TRBV18
ATSDSRATTGGNEKLF	TRBV24-1
ASRPYRGLNSPLH	TRBV28
ASSSSGTFTDTQY	TRBV7-3
ASSQRGGADTQY	TRBV4-1
ASSPYQGARGYT	TRBV5-8
ASRKEGAVGTDTQY	TRBV5-1
ASSDSSRDRPFPTSYEQY	TRBV6-4
ASSPGGGRRDGQETQY	TRBV9
ASNWQAQADTQY	TRBV2
ASSYGRGTNEKLF	TRBV6-6
ATSREENTGELF	TRBV24-1
ASSQDGVASNEQF	TRBV4-3
ASRALRENTEAF	TRBV19
ASSQGARNQPQH	TRBV6-2/TRBV6-3
ATSRVYGYEQY	TRBV15
ASSSTGSINGYT	TRBV5-5
ASSTSSGRAIETQY	TRBV7-8
ASSFVLPPYEQY	TRBV28
ASSLGGTRGTDTQY	TRBV11-2
ASSQPREGTEAF	TRBV4-1
ASSSGGSGADTQY	TRBV7-2
ASSQPRRGNEQF	TRBV3-1/TRBV3-2
ASSLIPDRVNEKLF	TRBV6-2/TRBV6-3
ASSPGTGGSTDTQY	TRBV9
ASSQNTEAF	TRBV10-2
AISGSGQVRFTDTQY	TRBV10-3
ASSGDRGRGSPLH	TRBV27
ASREDFRNQPQH	TRBV19
ASSLGQVNTEAF	TRBV4-1
ASSVSGRQDTQY	TRBV9
ASASWMGGEQF	TRBV6-4
ASSATTGGMDEQY	TRBV18
ASSLGSAGDRGTDTQY	TRBV11-3
AWLIRTRNEQF	TRBV30
ASSQGLGGTDTQY	TRBV4-3
ASSTRQSLNTEAF	TRBV7-2
SGSDGGNEQF	TRBV29-1
SASRRTSITDTQY	TRBV20-1
ASSDLTDQETQY	TRBV6-1
ASSVGLAGPRSTDTQY	TRBV9
ASSRYAAGDTQY	TRBV7-2
ASSQATSGEQF	TRBV13
ASSLAVDRDTGELF	TRBV7-7
ASSQHTGKGSPLH	TRBV27
ASSFGRGYGYT	TRBV27
ASSSGTISSYEQY	TRBV5-1
ASPGQAASYEQY	TRBV6-4
ASSKQGIRGNTIY	TRBV5-1